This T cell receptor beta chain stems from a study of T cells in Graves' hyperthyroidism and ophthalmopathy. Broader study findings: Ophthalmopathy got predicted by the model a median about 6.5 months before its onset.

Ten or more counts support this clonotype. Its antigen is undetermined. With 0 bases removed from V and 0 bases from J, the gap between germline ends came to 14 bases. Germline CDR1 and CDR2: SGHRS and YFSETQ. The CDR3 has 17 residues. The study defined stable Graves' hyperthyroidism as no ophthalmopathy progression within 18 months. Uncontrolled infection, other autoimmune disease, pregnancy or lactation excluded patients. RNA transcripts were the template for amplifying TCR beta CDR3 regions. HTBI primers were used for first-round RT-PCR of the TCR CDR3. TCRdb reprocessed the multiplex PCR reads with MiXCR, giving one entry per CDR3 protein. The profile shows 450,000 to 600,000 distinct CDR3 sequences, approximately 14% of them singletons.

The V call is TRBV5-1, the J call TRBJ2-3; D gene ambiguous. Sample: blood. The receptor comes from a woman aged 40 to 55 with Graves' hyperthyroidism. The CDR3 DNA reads TGCGCCAGCAGCTTGGCTAAACCGGACCTTAGCACAGATACGCAGTATTTT. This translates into CASSLAKPDLSTDTQYF.